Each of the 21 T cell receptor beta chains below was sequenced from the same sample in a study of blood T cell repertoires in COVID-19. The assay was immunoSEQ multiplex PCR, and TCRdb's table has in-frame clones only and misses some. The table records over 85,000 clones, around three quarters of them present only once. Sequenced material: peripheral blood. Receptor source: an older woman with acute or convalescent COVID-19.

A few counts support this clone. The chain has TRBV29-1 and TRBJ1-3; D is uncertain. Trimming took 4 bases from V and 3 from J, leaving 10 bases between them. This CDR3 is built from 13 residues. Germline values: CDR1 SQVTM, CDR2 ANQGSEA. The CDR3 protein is CSVVRAGGNTIYF. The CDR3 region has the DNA TGCAGCGTTGTCCGCGCCGGTGGAAACACCATATATTTT.

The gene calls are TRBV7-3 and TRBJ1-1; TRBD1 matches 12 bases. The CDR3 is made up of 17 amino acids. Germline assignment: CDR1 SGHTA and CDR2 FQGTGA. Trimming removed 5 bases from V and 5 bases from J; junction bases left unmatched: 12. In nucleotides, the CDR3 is TGTGCCAGCAGCCCCAGGGGACAGGGGGCCCCGCGAACTGAAGCTTTCTTT. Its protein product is CASSPRGQGAPRTEAFF.

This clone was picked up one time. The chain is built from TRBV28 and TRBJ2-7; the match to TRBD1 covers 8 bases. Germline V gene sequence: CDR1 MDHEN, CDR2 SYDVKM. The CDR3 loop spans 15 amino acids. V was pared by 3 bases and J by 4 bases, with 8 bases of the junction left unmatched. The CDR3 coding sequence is TGTGCCAGCAGTTTGGCCGGAGACAGGGGATACGAGCAGTACTTC. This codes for CASSLAGDRGYEQYF.

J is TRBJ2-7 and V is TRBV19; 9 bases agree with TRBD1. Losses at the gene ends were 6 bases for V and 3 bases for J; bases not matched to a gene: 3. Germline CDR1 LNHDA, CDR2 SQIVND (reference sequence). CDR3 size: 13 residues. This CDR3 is CASRGDRVYEQYF. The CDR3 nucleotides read TGTGCCAGTAGGGGGGACAGGGTCTACGAGCAGTACTTC.

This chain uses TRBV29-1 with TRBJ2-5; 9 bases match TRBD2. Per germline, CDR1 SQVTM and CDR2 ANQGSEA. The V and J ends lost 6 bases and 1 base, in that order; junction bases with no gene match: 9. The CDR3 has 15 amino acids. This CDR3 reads CSVGRLAEIQETQYF. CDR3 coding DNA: TGCAGCGTCGGAAGACTAGCGGAAATCCAAGAGACCCAGTACTTC.

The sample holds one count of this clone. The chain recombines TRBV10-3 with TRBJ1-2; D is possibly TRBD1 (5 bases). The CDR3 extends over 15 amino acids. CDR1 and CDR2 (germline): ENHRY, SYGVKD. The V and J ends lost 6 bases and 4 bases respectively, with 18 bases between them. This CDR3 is CAIRKDLGTAYGYTF. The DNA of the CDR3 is TGTGCCATCAGAAAGGATCTTGGGACTGCCTATGGCTACACCTTC.

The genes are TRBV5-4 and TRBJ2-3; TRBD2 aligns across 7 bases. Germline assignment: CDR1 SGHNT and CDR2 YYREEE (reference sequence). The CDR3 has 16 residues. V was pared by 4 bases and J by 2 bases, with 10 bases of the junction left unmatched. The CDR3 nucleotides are TGTGCCAGCAGCCGAAGGACTAGACCTCTCACAGATACGCAGTATTTT. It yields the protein CASSRRTRPLTDTQYF.

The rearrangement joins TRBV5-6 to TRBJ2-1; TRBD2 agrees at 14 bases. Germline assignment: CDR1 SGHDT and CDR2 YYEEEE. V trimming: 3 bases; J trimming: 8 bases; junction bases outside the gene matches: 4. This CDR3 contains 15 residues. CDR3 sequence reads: CASSWTSGGRDEQFF. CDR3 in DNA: TGTGCCAGCAGCTGGACTAGCGGGGGGCGGGATGAGCAGTTCTTC.

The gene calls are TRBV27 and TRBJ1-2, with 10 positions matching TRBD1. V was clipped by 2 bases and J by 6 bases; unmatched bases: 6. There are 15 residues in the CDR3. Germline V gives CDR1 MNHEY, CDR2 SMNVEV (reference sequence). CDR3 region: CASSLRQGASHGYTF. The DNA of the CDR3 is TGTGCCAGCAGTTTACGACAGGGGGCGAGCCATGGCTACACCTTC.

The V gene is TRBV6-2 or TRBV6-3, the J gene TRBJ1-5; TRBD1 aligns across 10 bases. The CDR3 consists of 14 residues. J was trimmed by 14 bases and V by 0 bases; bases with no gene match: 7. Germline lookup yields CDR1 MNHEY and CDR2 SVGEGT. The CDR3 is CASSYSGQGTVEHF. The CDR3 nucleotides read TGTGCCAGCAGTTACTCGGGACAGGGGACCGTTGAGCATTTT.

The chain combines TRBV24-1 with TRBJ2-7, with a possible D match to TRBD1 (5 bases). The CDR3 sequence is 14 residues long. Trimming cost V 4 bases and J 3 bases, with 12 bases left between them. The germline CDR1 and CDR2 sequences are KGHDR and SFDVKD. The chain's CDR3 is CATSDSQVNYEQYF. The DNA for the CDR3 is TGTGCCACCAGTGACTCACAGGTAAACTACGAGCAGTACTTC.

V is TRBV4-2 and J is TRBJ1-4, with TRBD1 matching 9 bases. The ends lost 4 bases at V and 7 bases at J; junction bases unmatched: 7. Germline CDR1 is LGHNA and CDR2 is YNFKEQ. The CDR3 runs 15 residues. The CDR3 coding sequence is TGTGCCAGCAGCCCAACCGGGACAGGGAGTGAAAAACTGTTTTTT. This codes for CASSPTGTGSEKLFF.

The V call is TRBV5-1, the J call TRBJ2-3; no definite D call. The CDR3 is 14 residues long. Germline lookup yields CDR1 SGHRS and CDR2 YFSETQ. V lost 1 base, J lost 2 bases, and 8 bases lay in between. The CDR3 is CASSLTDFTDTQYF. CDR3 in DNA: TGCGCCAGCAGCTTGACAGATTTCACAGATACGCAGTATTTT. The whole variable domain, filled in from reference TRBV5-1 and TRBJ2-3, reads KAGVTQTPRYLIKTRGQQVTLSCSPISGHRSVSWYQQTPGQGLQFLFEYFSETQRNKGNFPGRFSGRQFSNSRSEMNVSTLELGDSALYLCASSLTDFTDTQYFGPGTRLTVL.

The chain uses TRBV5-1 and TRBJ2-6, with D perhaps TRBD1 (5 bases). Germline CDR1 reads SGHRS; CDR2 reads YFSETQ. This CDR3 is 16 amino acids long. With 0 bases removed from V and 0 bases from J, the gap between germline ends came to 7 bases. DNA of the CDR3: TGCGCCAGCAGCTTGGGACAGTACTCTGGGGCCAACGTCCTGACTTTC. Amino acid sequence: CASSLGQYSGANVLTF.

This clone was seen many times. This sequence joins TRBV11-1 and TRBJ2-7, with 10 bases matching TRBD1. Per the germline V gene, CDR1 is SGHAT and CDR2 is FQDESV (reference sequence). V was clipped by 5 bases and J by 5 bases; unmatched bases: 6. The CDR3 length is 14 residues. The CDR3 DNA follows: TGTGCCAGCAGCCGACAGGGGGCAGTCGACGAGCAGTACTTC. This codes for CASSRQGAVDEQYF.

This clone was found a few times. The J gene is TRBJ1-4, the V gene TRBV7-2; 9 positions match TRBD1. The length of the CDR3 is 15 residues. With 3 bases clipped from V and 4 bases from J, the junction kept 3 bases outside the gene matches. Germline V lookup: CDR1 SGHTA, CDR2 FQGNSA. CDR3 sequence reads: CASSFVGQGNEKLFF. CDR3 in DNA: TGTGCCAGCAGCTTTGTGGGACAGGGTAATGAAAAACTGTTTTTT.

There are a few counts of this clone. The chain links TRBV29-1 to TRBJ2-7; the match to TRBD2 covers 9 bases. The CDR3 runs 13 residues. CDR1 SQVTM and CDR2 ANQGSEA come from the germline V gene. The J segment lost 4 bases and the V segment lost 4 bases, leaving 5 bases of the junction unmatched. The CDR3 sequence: CSVVLAGRYEQYF. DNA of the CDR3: TGCAGCGTTGTTCTAGCGGGGAGGTACGAGCAGTACTTC.

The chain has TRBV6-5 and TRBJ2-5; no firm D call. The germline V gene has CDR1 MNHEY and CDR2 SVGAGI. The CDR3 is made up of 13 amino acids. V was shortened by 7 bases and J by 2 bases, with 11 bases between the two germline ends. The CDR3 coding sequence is TGTGCCAGCAAATTAGGCAGGCAAGAGACCCAGTACTTC. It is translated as CASKLGRQETQYF.

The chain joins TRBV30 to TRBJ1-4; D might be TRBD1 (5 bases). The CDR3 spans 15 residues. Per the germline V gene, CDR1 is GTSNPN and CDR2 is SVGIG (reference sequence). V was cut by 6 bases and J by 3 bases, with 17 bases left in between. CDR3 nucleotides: TGTGCCTGCCGCCGTAGACAGCGCCCTAATGAAAAACTGTTTTTT. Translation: CACRRRQRPNEKLFF.

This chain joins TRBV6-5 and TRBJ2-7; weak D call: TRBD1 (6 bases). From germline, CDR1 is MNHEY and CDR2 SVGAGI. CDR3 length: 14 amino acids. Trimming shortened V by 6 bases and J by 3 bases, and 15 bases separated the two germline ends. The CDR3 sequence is CASSTGTQVYEQYF. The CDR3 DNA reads TGTGCCAGCAGCACCGGGACACAGGTCTACGAGCAGTACTTC.

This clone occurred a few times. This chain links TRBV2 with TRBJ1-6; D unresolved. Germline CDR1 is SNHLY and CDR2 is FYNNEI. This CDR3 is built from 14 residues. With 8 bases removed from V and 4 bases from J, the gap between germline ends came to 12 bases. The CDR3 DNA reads TGTGCCAGCCACGTATCGGGATATAATTCACCCCTCCACTTT. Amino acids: CASHVSGYNSPLHF.